This T cell receptor (beta chain) comes out of a study of cytomegalovirus exposure and HLA in healthy donors. Study-wide results and caveats: There were some V segments, including TRBV6-2 and TRBV6-3, excluded as indistinguishable. By HLA locus, TCR association rates varied in a later analysis, with DRB1 showing the most and HLA-C the fewest. Prior analysis indicated that the majority of TCR beta V segments exhibited productivity approximately 90% or approximately 30% of the time.

Amplification used 60 Vbeta primers and 13 Jbeta primers. TCRdb's table, derived via immunoSEQ multiplex PCR, lists solely in-frame clones and lacks some. The repertoire has approximately 76,000 clones, around three quarters of them found once; the top ten carry 2.5%. About this clone: Its antigen is currently unknown.

Trimming stripped 7 bases from V and 0 bases from J, with 9 bases between. CDR1 and CDR2 (germline): MNHNS, SASEGT. The CDR3 is made up of 14 amino acids. This clonotype originated in a man aged 25-45 years in good health and CMV-seronegative. The J gene is TRBJ2-2, the V gene TRBV6-1; tentatively, D is TRBD1 (6 bases). The sample was PBMCs. This CDR3 is CASIKGANTGELFF. The CDR3 DNA sequence: TGTGCCAGCATAAAGGGGGCGAACACCGGGGAGCTGTTTTTT.